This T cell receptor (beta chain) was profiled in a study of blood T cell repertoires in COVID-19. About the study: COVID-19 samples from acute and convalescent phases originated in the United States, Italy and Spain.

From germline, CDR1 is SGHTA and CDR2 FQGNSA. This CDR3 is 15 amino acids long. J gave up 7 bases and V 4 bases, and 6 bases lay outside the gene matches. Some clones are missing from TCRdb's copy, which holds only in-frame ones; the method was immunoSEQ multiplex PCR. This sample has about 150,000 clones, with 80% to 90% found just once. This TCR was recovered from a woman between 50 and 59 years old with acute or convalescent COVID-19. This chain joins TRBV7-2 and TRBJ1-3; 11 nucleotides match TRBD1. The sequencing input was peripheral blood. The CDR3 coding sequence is TGTGCCAGCAGCTCGGACAGGGGGCGAGGGAACACCATATATTTT. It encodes CASSSDRGRGNTIYF.